These 27 T cell receptor beta chains originate from one sample sequenced in a study of shared clonotypes between healthy human individuals. Sequencing was performed with immunoSEQ multiplex PCR; in TCRdb, only in-frame clones are kept and a portion is missing. The table lists about 450,000 clones, 70% to 80% of them singletons, with approximately 12% in the top ten. Sequenced: PBMCs. These receptors came from a middle-aged woman in good health. Some clones in this sample may be carry-over from other donors' samples.

In its sample, this clone was seen once. The chain has TRBV30 and TRBJ2-7; the D gene is possibly TRBD1 (6 bases). V was clipped by 3 bases and J by 2 bases, with 11 bases between them. The CDR3 loop spans 13 amino acids. CDR1 and CDR2 (germline): GTSNPN, SVGIG (reference sequence). The CDR3 is CAWSRTVPYEQYF. DNA of the CDR3: TGTGCCTGGAGCCGGACAGTCCCCTACGAGCAGTACTTC.

This chain links TRBV27 with TRBJ2-2; D is possibly TRBD1 or TRBD2 (5 bases each). The CDR3 runs to 16 residues. The V gene's germline CDR1 is MNHEY and CDR2 SMNVEV (reference sequence). Trimming cost V 2 bases and J 4 bases, with 14 bases left between them. The CDR3 DNA reads as TGTGCCAGCAGTTTAGAGGGTATTCAGGGCACCGGGGAGCTGTTTTTT. Translating gives CASSLEGIQGTGELFF.

This clone was counted a single time. A much larger clone lies a single base off, so this may be a read error. J is TRBJ2-1 and V is TRBV7-9; D unclear. Germline assignment: CDR1 SEHNR and CDR2 FQNEAQ (reference sequence). V lost 5 bases and J 5 bases, leaving 4 bases between the germline ends. The CDR3 has 11 residues. The CDR3 sequence: CASSHNNEQFF. CDR3 sequence (DNA): TGTGCCAGCAGCCACAACAATGAGCAGTTCTTC.

This clone was recorded a few times. This sequence joins TRBV5-4 and TRBJ1-2, with TRBD1 as a possible D gene (5 bases). The ends were cut back, 5 bases at V and 8 bases at J, with 16 bases in the middle. This CDR3 is 13 amino acids long. The germline CDR1 and CDR2 sequences are SGHNT and YYREEE (reference sequence). CDR3 bases: TGTGCCAGCAGGAAAGGAGGGGATACGGGCTACACCTTC. Its protein product is CASRKGGDTGYTF.

This rearrangement joins TRBV2 to TRBJ2-5; no clear D. The V gene lost 4 bases and the J gene lost 5 bases, with 5 bases spanning the gap. Germline V CDR1 and CDR2: SNHLY, FYNNEI. This CDR3 comprises 11 residues. For the CDR3, the DNA is TGTGCCAGCAGTGTTGGGGAGACCCAGTACTTC. It yields the protein CASSVGETQYF.

CDR3 nucleotide sequence: TGTGCCAGCAGCCCCCGCGGTGTCTCCCTGCTCTATGGCTACACCTTC. It specifies CASSPRGVSLLYGYTF. V and J are TRBV9 and TRBJ1-2; D uncertain. V was shortened by 4 bases and J by 4 bases, with 20 bases between the two germline ends. The CDR3 consists of 16 residues. Germline lookup yields CDR1 SGDLS and CDR2 YYNGEE.

DNA for the CDR3: TGTGCCAGCAGTTACAGGGGGACTCGTCAAAGTACGCAGTATTTT. This codes for CASSYRGTRQSTQYF. The V call is TRBV6-5, the J call TRBJ2-3; D might be TRBD1 or TRBD2, each matching 6 bases. Germline loops: CDR1 MNHEY, CDR2 SVGAGI. The CDR3 is made up of 15 amino acids. The ends were cut back, 2 bases at V and 8 bases at J, with 17 bases in the middle.

The chain uses TRBV4-3 and TRBJ1-1, with D possibly being TRBD1 (6 bases). Germline V gene lookup returns CDR1 LGHNA and CDR2 YSLEER. This CDR3 comprises 16 residues. V lost 0 bases to trimming and J lost 2 bases, with 13 bases between them. The CDR3 DNA is TGCGCCAGCAGCCAAGAACCAGGGGCTCTTAACACTGAAGCTTTCTTT. It encodes CASSQEPGALNTEAFF.

The chain couples TRBV19 to TRBJ2-7; TRBD1 is a possible D gene (6 bases). This CDR3 spans 14 amino acids. The V gene's germline CDR1 is LNHDA and CDR2 SQIVND (reference sequence). Trimming left V 4 bases short and J 2 bases short, with 12 bases between. The CDR3 loop is CASSTGTFTYEQYF. In nucleotides, the CDR3 is TGTGCCAGTAGTACCGGGACATTTACCTACGAGCAGTACTTC.

This clone showed up many times. The chain is built from TRBV18 and TRBJ2-3; tentative D call: TRBD2 (6 bases). The CDR3 has 14 residues. Deletions cut 4 bases from V and 0 bases from J, with 8 bases between. CDR1 and CDR2 from the germline V gene are KGHSH and LQKENI. This chain's CDR3 is CASSRSGSTDTQYF. CDR3 nucleotide sequence: TGTGCCAGCTCACGAAGCGGGAGCACAGATACGCAGTATTTT.

The CDR3 DNA follows: TGTGCCAGCAGCACTAGCGTCGGCCCAAGATATGGTTCGCAGTATTTT. Protein: CASSTSVGPRYGSQYF. The J gene is TRBJ2-3, the V gene TRBV28, with 7 bases that match TRBD2. CDR3 length equals 16 residues. V gave up 6 bases and J gave up 10 bases; unmatched junction bases: 19. Germline-derived CDR1 and CDR2 are MDHEN and SYDVKM.

This clone is a singleton in its sample. This chain connects TRBV30 to TRBJ2-7; tentative D call: TRBD1 (6 bases). The CDR3 spans 14 residues. Trimming took off 3 bases at V and 3 bases at J, with 15 bases between the two ends. CDR1 and CDR2 (germline): GTSNPN, SVGIG (reference sequence). CDR3 amino acids: CAWRVLRGYYEQYF. As DNA, the CDR3 is TGTGCCTGGAGAGTACTCAGGGGCTACTACGAGCAGTACTTC.

The CDR3: CASSDQGGSPLHF. DNA for the CDR3: TGTGCCAGCAGTGATCAGGGCGGTTCACCCCTCCACTTT. The rearrangement joins TRBV2 to TRBJ1-6; D might be TRBD1 (5 bases). CDR1 and CDR2 from the germline V gene are SNHLY and FYNNEI. Trimming pared 3 bases from V and 9 bases from J, leaving 9 bases between. The CDR3 runs 13 residues.

The V and J genes are TRBV27 and TRBJ2-5; D is possibly TRBD2 (6 bases). The CDR3 runs to 14 residues. Trimming cost V 2 bases and J 0 bases, with 7 bases left between them. The germline V gene has CDR1 MNHEY and CDR2 SMNVEV (reference sequence). In nucleotides, the CDR3 is TGTGCCAGCAGTTTAGGACTACACCAAGAGACCCAGTACTTC. As protein: CASSLGLHQETQYF.

J is TRBJ2-2 and V is TRBV5-4, with 9 bases matching TRBD1. From germline, CDR1 is SGHNT and CDR2 YYREEE (reference sequence). Losses at the gene ends were 5 bases for V and 0 bases for J; bases not matched to a gene: 2. The CDR3 runs 15 residues. CDR3 in amino acids: CASRRTGANTGELFF. The CDR3 DNA follows: TGTGCCAGCAGGCGGACAGGGGCGAACACCGGGGAGCTGTTTTTT.

This chain connects TRBV28 to TRBJ2-3; tentative D call: TRBD1 (6 bases). Germline loops: CDR1 MDHEN, CDR2 SYDVKM. The V gene lost 3 bases and the J gene lost 7 bases, with 11 bases spanning the gap. CDR3 length equals 13 residues. The CDR3 bases are TGTGCCAGCAGTTTCCCTGACAGGAATACGCAGTATTTT. Protein product: CASSFPDRNTQYF.

This clone occurred once. The rearrangement joins TRBV28 to TRBJ1-4; D is perhaps TRBD1 (5 bases). Germline V gives CDR1 MDHEN, CDR2 SYDVKM. This CDR3 is 15 amino acids long. V shed 5 bases and J shed 3 bases, with 13 bases lying between them. This CDR3 reads CASSTQGASNEKLFF. CDR3 coding DNA: TGTGCCAGCAGTACGCAGGGCGCCTCTAATGAAAAACTGTTTTTT.

The genes are TRBV27 and TRBJ2-2; the match to TRBD1 covers 9 bases. The junction had 6 bases not matched to a gene; V was cut back by 9 bases and J by 4 bases. CDR1 and CDR2 from the germline V gene are MNHEY and SMNVEV (reference sequence). The CDR3 extends over 14 amino acids. As DNA, the CDR3 is TGTGCCAGTCAAGGACAGGGGAGCACCGGGGAGCTGTTTTTT. Translated: CASQGQGSTGELFF.

The genes are TRBV6-1 and TRBJ1-5; no firm D call. V was shortened by 3 bases and J by 5 bases, with 11 bases between the two germline ends. CDR3 length equals 14 residues. CDR1 is MNHNS and CDR2 is SASEGT in the germline V gene. The CDR3 nucleotides read TGTGCCAGCAGTGATTTGACTATGTATCAGCCCCAGCATTTT. Its protein product is CASSDLTMYQPQHF.

This chain joins TRBV2 and TRBJ2-5, with 12 positions matching TRBD2. Per germline, CDR1 SNHLY and CDR2 FYNNEI. V dropped 8 bases and J dropped 2; count of bases not matched to a gene: 6. This CDR3 contains 15 residues. CDR3 loop: CASAGLAGPQETQYF. In DNA form, the CDR3 reads TGTGCCAGCGCAGGACTAGCGGGACCACAAGAGACCCAGTACTTC.

This clone was picked up one time. The V gene is TRBV10-3, the J gene TRBJ2-3; 10 bases agree with TRBD2. The CDR3 is made up of 18 amino acids. Trimming at V came to 0 bases and at J to 4 bases, leaving 10 bases not matched to a gene. Germline CDR1 ENHRY, CDR2 SYGVKD. The CDR3 is CAISESMYLAGVPDTQYF. The DNA for the CDR3 is TGTGCCATCAGTGAGTCGATGTACCTAGCGGGAGTCCCAGATACGCAGTATTTT.

The V call is TRBV28, the J call TRBJ2-2; TRBD2 matches at 13 bases. Germline CDR1 reads MDHEN; CDR2 reads SYDVKM. The CDR3 covers 15 residues. V lost 7 bases, J lost 3 bases, and 2 bases stayed unmatched. CDR3 region: CASIGLAGDTGELFF. In DNA form, the CDR3 reads TGTGCCAGCATAGGACTAGCGGGAGACACCGGGGAGCTGTTTTTT.

Points on this clone: Being one base from a much bigger clone, this may be a read error. V is TRBV29-1 and J is TRBJ2-3; D perhaps matches TRBD2 (5 bases). The CDR3 has 14 amino acids. From germline, CDR1 is SQVTM and CDR2 ANQGSEA. The ends were cut back, 5 bases at V and 5 bases at J, with 17 bases in the middle. The CDR3 DNA follows: TGCAGCGTTTTCGAGGGTCCTGAGGTAGATACGCAGTATTTT. The encoded protein is CSVFEGPEVDTQYF.

The chain joins TRBV27 to TRBJ1-3; D is unresolved. The CDR3 runs 16 residues. Trimming took 2 bases from V and 4 from J, leaving 15 bases between them. The germline CDR1 and CDR2 sequences are MNHEY and SMNVEV (reference sequence). The CDR3 region has the DNA TGTGCCAGCAGTTTAGTCAGCCCTAGCGACGGAAACACCATATATTTT. It codes for CASSLVSPSDGNTIYF.

The chain carries TRBV7-2 and TRBJ1-1; possibly TRBD1 for D (5 bases). This CDR3 has 13 residues. V was pared by 4 bases and J by 1 base, with 7 bases between. Germline CDR1 reads SGHTA; CDR2 reads FQGNSA. CDR3 in DNA: TGTGCCAGCAGCTACGACAGGAACACTGAAGCTTTCTTT. It encodes CASSYDRNTEAFF.

This clone was picked up many times. The rearrangement links TRBV18 to TRBJ2-6; D gene ambiguous. The V end lost 2 bases, the J end lost 0 bases, and 11 bases lay between the germline ends. This CDR3 has 17 amino acids. The V gene's germline CDR1 is KGHSH and CDR2 LQKENI. The CDR3 DNA sequence: TGTGCCAGCTCACCAGGTCTCACGGGCTCTGGGGCCAACGTCCTGACTTTC. Translated: CASSPGLTGSGANVLTF.

CDR3 in amino acids: CSVGVQNTGELFF. For the CDR3, the DNA is TGCAGCGTTGGGGTGCAGAACACCGGGGAGCTGTTTTTT. This chain joins TRBV29-1 and TRBJ2-2, with D unclear. Trimming cost V 4 bases and J 1 base, with 7 bases left between them. CDR3 length equals 13 residues. CDR1 and CDR2 (germline): SQVTM, ANQGSEA.